This is a list of T cell receptor beta chains from one sample in a study of blood T cells in healthy people across ages. TCRdb reprocessed the 5' RACE reads with MiXCR, giving one entry per CDR3 protein. The sample gives roughly 800,000 distinct CDR3 sequences, roughly 26% of which show up once; around 2.9% is in the top ten. This same sample was also taken into another study, of T cells of mothers and their children.

The sample was blood. These receptor sequences come from a boy younger than 18 in good health. The CDR3 runs from the conserved cysteine through the conserved F or W. Each record gives: D gene, J gene, clone size, CDR3 length, V gene, CDR3 protein, CDR3 DNA. A D gene is named only where the DNA matches it firmly. Rows may omit the clone size; those that give it use once, few, many or a size class.

TRBD1,TRBJ1-4,many,13,TRBV5-5,CASGTALNEKLFF,TGTGCCAGCGGGACAGCCCTTAATGAAAAACTGTTTTTT
.,TRBJ1-2,few,15,TRBV10-3,CAISGGDSGIYGYTF,TGTGCCATCAGTGGGGGGGACTCTGGAATCTATGGCTACACCTTC
.,TRBJ2-7,few,14,TRBV6-1,CASIYPGTPYEQYF,TGTGCCAGCATTTACCCCGGGACACCCTACGAGCAGTACTTC
TRBD2,TRBJ2-2,few,16,TRBV5-1,CASSLTSGRDTGELFF,TGCGCCAGCAGCCTGACTAGCGGCAGAGACACCGGGGAGCTGTTTTTT
TRBD2,TRBJ2-5,.,16,TRBV24-1,CATSDAASGTQETQYF,TGTGCCACCAGTGATGCGGCTAGCGGGACACAAGAGACCCAGTACTTC
TRBD2,TRBJ2-5,.,13,TRBV12-3/TRBV12-4,CASSLASGGKQYF,TGTGCCAGCAGTTTAGCTAGCGGGGGAAAACAGTACTTC
.,TRBJ2-5,.,14,TRBV6-1,CASSEGIAQETQYF,TGTGCCAGCAGTGAAGGGATAGCCCAAGAGACCCAGTACTTC
TRBD2,TRBJ2-2,.,15,TRBV18,CASSQGLPGTGELFF,TGTGCCAGCTCACAGGGACTACCCGGCACCGGGGAGCTGTTTTTT
.,TRBJ2-3,.,14,TRBV7-2,CASSFLSWTDTQYF,TGTGCCAGCAGCTTTTTGAGCTGGACAGATACGCAGTATTTT
.,TRBJ1-4,few,17,TRBV25-1,CASSGGVGGDLWEKLFF,TGTGCCAGCAGTGGCGGGGTGGGGGGTGACCTTTGGGAAAAACTGTTTTTT
TRBD1,TRBJ2-4,few,14,TRBV20-1,CSAREGTAGNIQYF,TGCAGTGCTAGAGAGGGGACAGCAGGTAACATTCAGTACTTC
.,TRBJ1-1,.,18,TRBV14,CASSPTVLNGAPDTEAFF,TGTGCCAGCAGCCCCACAGTATTAAATGGGGCCCCGGACACTGAAGCTTTCTTT
TRBD2,TRBJ2-2,few,16,TRBV6-1,CASSQTSGVPAGELFF,TGTGCCAGCAGTCAGACTAGCGGGGTTCCAGCGGGGGAGCTGTTTTTT
.,TRBJ1-5,.,13,TRBV28,CASSSPSNQPQHF,TGTGCCAGCAGTTCCCCTAGCAATCAGCCCCAGCATTTT
TRBD1,TRBJ2-1,.,14,TRBV2,CASTTLGGSNEQFF,TGTGCCAGCACTACTCTAGGGGGCTCGAATGAGCAGTTCTTC
.,TRBJ1-2,.,16,TRBV5-5,CASSTGTAPMNYGYTF,TGTGCCAGCAGCACTGGGACGGCCCCTATGAACTATGGCTACACCTTC
.,TRBJ1-2,.,11,TRBV20-1,CSVPGLYGYTF,TGCAGTGTCCCGGGGCTCTATGGCTACACCTTC
.,TRBJ2-4,few,17,TRBV29-1,CSVEGAYRARARNIQYF,TGCAGCGTTGAGGGCGCTTACAGGGCCCGAGCGAGAAACATTCAGTACTTC
TRBD1,TRBJ2-1,few,13,TRBV6-5,CASSSVQGNEQFF,TGTGCCAGCAGTTCGGTACAGGGGAATGAGCAGTTCTTC
.,TRBJ2-5,.,13,TRBV14,CASSQGRVATQYF,TGTGCCAGCAGCCAAGGAAGAGTAGCGACCCAGTACTTC
.,TRBJ1-1,.,18,TRBV20-1,CSARDRSQGTRLNTEAFF,TGCAGTGCTAGAGATAGGAGTCAGGGGACGCGGCTGAACACTGAAGCTTTCTTT
TRBD1,TRBJ1-2,.,12,TRBV30,CAWGQGKEGYTF,TGTGCCTGGGGACAGGGCAAGGAGGGCTACACCTTC
.,TRBJ2-5,.,14,TRBV20-1,CSARDTEVRETQYF,TGCAGTGCTAGAGATACAGAAGTTCGGGAGACCCAGTACTTC
.,TRBJ2-7,.,13,TRBV6-5,CASSYSDFYEQYF,TGTGCCAGCAGTTACTCGGATTTCTACGAGCAGTACTTC
.,TRBJ2-7,.,15,TRBV15,CATSSRGPRTGEQYF,TGTGCCACCAGCTCCCGAGGGCCCAGGACGGGCGAGCAGTACTTC
.,TRBJ2-2,few,15,TRBV6-6,CASSIQAGNTGELFF,TGTGCCAGCAGCATACAGGCCGGGAACACCGGGGAGCTGTTTTTT
.,TRBJ1-1,few,21,TRBV14,CASSQPILKWPPYGMNTEAFF,TGTGCCAGCAGCCAACCTATCCTAAAATGGCCGCCCTACGGAATGAACACTGAAGCTTTCTTT
.,TRBJ2-5,.,13,TRBV3-1,CASSQDIGETQCF,TGTGCCAGCAGCCAAGACATAGGAGAGACCCAGTGCTTC
TRBD2,TRBJ2-5,.,17,TRBV11-2,CASSLGLAGQRGETQYF,TGTGCCAGCAGCCTGGGACTAGCGGGTCAAAGGGGCGAGACCCAGTACTTC
.,TRBJ1-4,.,13,TRBV30,CAWSRVSNEKLFF,TGTGCCTGGAGCAGGGTCTCTAATGAAAAACTGTTTTTT
.,TRBJ2-1,few,11,TRBV6-5,CASSQDQEQFF,TGTGCCAGCAGCCAGGACCAAGAGCAGTTCTTC
.,TRBJ2-7,.,14,TRBV7-2,CASSVSTGFFEQYF,TGTGCCAGCAGCGTCAGTACGGGGTTTTTCGAGCAGTACTTC
.,TRBJ1-2,.,13,TRBV28,CASITSRFYGYTF,TGTGCCAGCATCACTTCGAGGTTCTATGGCTACACCTTC
TRBD2,TRBJ2-5,few,17,TRBV5-1,CASSLVLAGRVDVTQYF,TGCGCCAGCAGCTTGGTTCTAGCGGGGCGTGTAGATGTGACCCAGTACTTC
.,TRBJ2-5,few,13,TRBV5-1,CASSTGASETQYF,TGCGCCAGCAGCACGGGGGCCAGTGAGACCCAGTACTTC
.,TRBJ2-7,few,12,TRBV28,CASRGSGYEQYF,TGTGCCAGCAGAGGGAGTGGTTACGAGCAGTACTTC
TRBD1,TRBJ1-2,.,15,TRBV25-1,CASSGPGQGGYGYTF,TGTGCCAGCAGTGGTCCGGGACAGGGAGGCTATGGCTACACCTTC
.,TRBJ2-5,few,14,TRBV7-9,CASSSPERKETQYF,TGTGCCAGCAGCTCCCCGGAACGCAAAGAGACCCAGTACTTC
.,TRBJ2-5,few,15,TRBV21-1,CASSVRTGRVLEQYF,TGTGCCAGCAGCGTCCGGACAGGCAGGGTGTTGGAGCAGTACTTC
.,TRBJ2-1,few,13,TRBV12-3/TRBV12-4,CASSLSTDNEQFF,TGTGCCAGCAGTTTAAGCACGGACAATGAGCAGTTCTTC
TRBD2,TRBJ2-1,.,17,TRBV5-1,CASSSPSGGLSYNEQFF,TGCGCCAGCAGCAGCCCTAGCGGGGGCCTTTCCTACAATGAGCAGTTCTTC
.,TRBJ1-1,.,15,TRBV6-5,CASSPELNVNTEAFF,TGTGCCAGCAGTCCAGAGCTTAACGTGAACACTGAAGCTTTCTTT
TRBD1,TRBJ2-7,.,13,TRBV5-1,CASTRAGGDEQYF,TGCGCCAGCACGCGGGCAGGGGGCGACGAGCAGTACTTC
TRBD1,TRBJ1-2,.,15,TRBV4-2,CASSQDRTGNYGYTF,TGTGCCAGCAGCCAAGATAGGACAGGGAACTATGGCTACACCTTC
TRBD2,TRBJ2-1,.,15,TRBV6-2/TRBV6-3,CASRRTGGLINEQFF,TGTGCCAGCAGACGGACGGGGGGGTTAATCAATGAGCAGTTCTTC
.,TRBJ1-4,.,15,TRBV4-1,CASSQGMQGKEKLFF,TGCGCCAGCAGCCAGGGGATGCAGGGGAAGGAAAAACTGTTTTTT
.,TRBJ2-7,.,12,TRBV7-9,CASSFGANEQYF,TGTGCCAGCAGCTTTGGGGCAAACGAGCAGTACTTC